Listed below are T cell receptor beta chains from one sample, sequenced in a study of neoadjuvant nivolumab and ipilimumab in lung cancer. Repertoires were generated with immunoSEQ multiplex PCR, while TCRdb's copy carries only in-frame clones and drops some. Altogether some 29,000 clones are present, approximately 83% being singletons, with the ten largest covering 5.1%. The material was tumor tissue, obtained after neoadjuvant nivolumab, alone or with ipilimumab, at or shortly before surgery. The origin of the receptors is an adult with non-small cell lung cancer. Both conserved end residues are part of each CDR3. Each record gives: clone size, D gene, V gene, J gene, CDR3 DNA, CDR3 protein. The D gene is left open where the match is weak. The size field is filled for only some rows; it gives once, few, many or a size class.

>.|TRBD1|TRBV29-1|TRBJ2-7
TGCAGCGTGACCACCGGGACAGGTGGACACGAGCAGTACTTC
CSVTTGTGGHEQYF
>.|TRBD2|TRBV7-6|TRBJ2-5
TGTGCCAGCAGCTCCCGAGCGGGAGGGGAAGAGACCCAGTACTTC
CASSSRAGGEETQYF
>.|.|TRBV7-2|TRBJ2-5
TGTGCCAGCAGCTTAGGCTGGACAGTCGTGGAAGAGACCCAGTACTTC
CASSLGWTVVEETQYF
>.|.|TRBV6-5|TRBJ2-1
TGTGCCAGCAGTTACCCTCCTCCCAACTACAATGAGCAGTTCTTC
CASSYPPPNYNEQFF
>.|.|TRBV19|TRBJ2-7
TGTGCCAGTAGTATGGAGGGGTGGAGCTCAGGTACTACGGAGCAGTACTTC
CASSMEGWSSGTTEQYF
>.|TRBD2|TRBV5-4|TRBJ2-3
TGTGCCACCCGCCGGGAGGTGCGGGGCACAGATACGCAGTATTTT
CATRREVRGTDTQYF
>.|.|TRBV18|TRBJ1-1
TGTGCCAGCTCACCTTTAAGCACGACTGAAGCTTTCTTT
CASSPLSTTEAFF
>.|TRBD1|TRBV29-1|TRBJ2-7
TGCAGCGTGACGGACAGGGGATATAGCTCCTACGAGCAGTACTTC
CSVTDRGYSSYEQYF
>.|TRBD1|TRBV7-8|TRBJ1-2
TGTGCCAGCAGCCCCCTCGGCCAGGGGGCTATCGGCTACACCTTC
CASSPLGQGAIGYTF
>.|TRBD1|TRBV29-1|TRBJ1-1
TGCAGCGTTAGGACAGGGGATGTCACTGAAGCTTTCTTT
CSVRTGDVTEAFF
>.|.|TRBV29-1|TRBJ1-1
TGCAGCGTTCGTGGACAGAACATGAACACTGAAGCTTTCTTT
CSVRGQNMNTEAFF
>.|.|TRBV5-3|TRBJ2-5
TGTGCCAGAAGCTTGGGGGGGGGACAGGCAAGCCTCCTCCCTCCACAAGAGACCCAGTACTTC
CARSLGGGQASLLPPQETQYF
>.|.|TRBV2|TRBJ1-1
TGTGCCAGCACCCGACGGCAGAACACTGAAGCTTTCTTT
CASTRRQNTEAFF
>.|.|TRBV18|TRBJ2-3
TGTGCCAGCTCCCAACGGGCCGAGACAGATACGCAGTATTTT
CASSQRAETDTQYF
>.|.|TRBV14|TRBJ2-7
TGTGCCAGCAGCCAAGGGAATAGCCGGGCAGGCGAGCAGTACTTC
CASSQGNSRAGEQYF
>large|.|TRBV6-6|TRBJ2-7
TGTGCCAGCAGTTCTACTAGTGGGGTAGACGAGCAGTACTTC
CASSSTSGVDEQYF
>.|.|TRBV7-2|TRBJ2-1
TGTGCCAGCAGCTTAGCGCGTTCCACCTACGGCTACAATGAGCAGTTCTTC
CASSLARSTYGYNEQFF
>.|.|TRBV14|TRBJ2-2
TGTGCCAGCAGCCAAGAGCACAGGCCGAACACCGGGGAGCTGTTTTTT
CASSQEHRPNTGELFF
>.|.|TRBV4-3|TRBJ2-7
TGCGCCAGCAGCCCACTAGCCCCCTCCTACGAGCAGTACTTC
CASSPLAPSYEQYF
>.|.|TRBV6-1|TRBJ2-1
TGTGCCAGCATTTCCGGGGTCCAAAACAATGAGCAGTTCTTC
CASISGVQNNEQFF
>.|TRBD2|TRBV2|TRBJ2-7
TGTGCCAGCATTGGGACTAGCCCGGACGAGCAGTACTTC
CASIGTSPDEQYF
>.|TRBD2|TRBV30|TRBJ2-1
TGTGCCTGGACCTCCCTAGCGGGATACAATGAGCAGTTCTTC
CAWTSLAGYNEQFF
>.|.|TRBV6-6|TRBJ2-5
TGTGCCAGCAGTTACTCTGGGGGCCCCACCCAAGAGACCCAGTACTTC
CASSYSGGPTQETQYF
>once|TRBD1|TRBV19|TRBJ1-5
TGTGCCAGTAGGACAGGGAGGGAGCAGCCCCAGCATTTT
CASRTGREQPQHF
>.|.|TRBV10-3|TRBJ1-5
TGTGCCATCAGTGAAAGGGATCAGCCCCAGCATTTT
CAISERDQPQHF
>once|TRBD1|TRBV30|TRBJ1-6
TGTGCCTGGAGACAGGGGGACGGTTCACCCCTCCACTTT
CAWRQGDGSPLHF
>medium-sized|TRBD1|TRBV10-3|TRBJ1-1
TGTGCCATCAGCGGCCCACAGGGGGCAATAGGTGAAGCTTTCTTT
CAISGPQGAIGEAFF
>.|.|TRBV27|TRBJ2-1
TGTGCCAGCAGTTCTCGGCAGGGCTACAATGAGCAGTTCTTC
CASSSRQGYNEQFF
>.|.|TRBV29-1|TRBJ1-4
TGCAGCGTTGACGTCTTCGGACAGAGGAGCTTT
CSVDVFGQRSF
>.|.|TRBV11-2|TRBJ2-5
TGTGCCAGCAGCCCAAAGCCCCAGACCCAGTACTTC
CASSPKPQTQYF
>.|.|TRBV27|TRBJ1-1
TGTGCCAGCAGTTCACCGACTATGACAGAAAACACTGAAGCTTTCTTT
CASSSPTMTENTEAFF
>.|.|TRBV15|TRBJ2-5
TGTGCCACCAGCATTCGGCCTGATAGGACCCAGTACTTC
CATSIRPDRTQYF
>.|.|TRBV11-2|TRBJ2-3
TGTGCCAGCAGCTTAGGGGACACGTCCACAGATACGCAGTATTTT
CASSLGDTSTDTQYF
>.|TRBD2|TRBV30|TRBJ2-5
TGTGCCTGGAACCGGGGGGGGTCGGAGACCCAGTACTTC
CAWNRGGSETQYF
>.|.|TRBV7-7|TRBJ2-2
TGTGCTAGCAGCCCCCGCCAGGGTAGCACCGGGGAGCTGTTTTTT
CASSPRQGSTGELFF
>few|.|TRBV7-2|TRBJ2-7
TGTGCCAGCAGCTTGTTGGGGGCCCCCTACGAGCAGTACTTC
CASSLLGAPYEQYF
>.|TRBD1|TRBV9|TRBJ1-6
TGTGCCAGCAGCGGGGGGACAGATTATAATTCACCCCTCCACTTT
CASSGGTDYNSPLHF
>.|TRBD1|TRBV18|TRBJ2-2
TGTGCCAGCTCACCCATGGACAGGGGGAACACCGGGGAGCTGTTTTTT
CASSPMDRGNTGELFF
>.|.|TRBV5-1|TRBJ1-3
TGCGCCAGCAGCTTGGAGCTCCTTGGGGGGCCTGGAAACACCATATATTTT
CASSLELLGGPGNTIYF
>.|TRBD1|TRBV9|TRBJ2-5
TGTGCCAGCAGCCTATCCGGGGACAGCTCTTTAAAGACCCAGTACTTC
CASSLSGDSSLKTQYF
>once|TRBD1|TRBV29-1|TRBJ2-5
TGCAGCGGCAACAGGGGCTCCGAGACCCAGTACTTC
CSGNRGSETQYF
>.|.|TRBV18|TRBJ2-3
TGTGCCAGCTCACCACCTGGCACAGATACGCAGTATTTT
CASSPPGTDTQYF
>few|.|TRBV4-3|TRBJ1-4
TGCGCCAGCAGCCAAGAATCGGGGATCGGGAAACTGTTTTTT
CASSQESGIGKLFF
>.|.|TRBV7-8|TRBJ2-5
TGTGCCAGCAGCTTAGGGTTCCCAAGGACGGAGACCCAGTACTTC
CASSLGFPRTETQYF
>.|.|TRBV5-4|TRBJ2-6
TGTGCCAGCAGCTTGATGAGCTCTGGGGCCAACGTCCTGACTTTC
CASSLMSSGANVLTF
>.|.|TRBV20-1|TRBJ1-1
TGCAGTGCTAGTTTGGGTCCTGAAGCTTTCTTT
CSASLGPEAFF
>.|TRBD1|TRBV12-5|TRBJ2-1
TGTGCTAGTGGACAGGGGTACAATGAGCAGTTCTTC
CASGQGYNEQFF
>.|.|TRBV4-3|TRBJ2-5
TGCGCCAGCAGCCAAGTCGAAGAAGAGACCCAGTACTTC
CASSQVEEETQYF
>.|TRBD1|TRBV18|TRBJ2-7
TGTGCCAGCTCTCGGGACAGGGTTTTTTACGAGCAGTACTTC
CASSRDRVFYEQYF
>.|.|TRBV6-5|TRBJ2-5
TGTGCCAGCGGACGGGACCCCCGGCGGGAGACCCAGTACTTC
CASGRDPRRETQYF
>.|.|TRBV7-3|TRBJ2-3
TGTGCCAGCAGCATCCAGGGCGGGAGCACAGATACGCAGTATTTT
CASSIQGGSTDTQYF
>.|.|TRBV5-6|TRBJ2-1
TGTGCCAGCAGCTTGGGCTCGGGTGAGCAGTTCTTC
CASSLGSGEQFF
>.|TRBD2|TRBV4-3|TRBJ2-1
TGCGCCAGCAGCCAAGCCCTTCGCGGGAGGGCCACCTATATCCATGAGCAGTTCTTC
CASSQALRGRATYIHEQFF
>.|.|TRBV7-9|TRBJ2-5
TGTGCCAGCAGCTTAGCCTCGGAGACCCAGTACTTC
CASSLASETQYF
>.|.|TRBV6-4|TRBJ2-1
TGTGCCAGCAGTGACTCGGGCGGGTACAATGAGCAGTTCTTC
CASSDSGGYNEQFF
>.|TRBD2|TRBV7-2|TRBJ2-3
TGTGCCAGCAGCGGAGGACTAGCGGGGGGGCTGAATACGCAGTATTTT
CASSGGLAGGLNTQYF
>.|.|TRBV23-1|TRBJ1-1
TGCGCCAGCAGTCACTGGGGGCAAGAAAGGAACACTGAAGCTTTCTTT
CASSHWGQERNTEAFF
>.|.|TRBV6-6|TRBJ1-5
TGTGCCAGCAGTTACCGGGGGTACAATCAGCCCCAGCATTTT
CASSYRGYNQPQHF
>once|.|TRBV5-1|TRBJ1-6
TGCGCCAGCAGCTTTCTCTACTCTGGTAATTCACCCCTCCACTTT
CASSFLYSGNSPLHF